This paragraph reports one T cell receptor beta chain. This clonotype was counted ten times or more. Which antigen it targets is not known. Qualities for individual bases were not recorded, and no much larger clone is one base off. The junction carries 11 bases between V and J, which are trimmed by 2 bases and 5 bases respectively. The germline V gene (reference sequence) gives CDR1 as SGHKS and CDR2 as YYEKEE. The CDR3 has 13 amino acids, counting the end cysteine and phenylalanine. This entry keeps only the CDR3 DNA: 39 bases, framed from base 1. The time point label, read with the paper, signifies: newly diagnosed GD, antithyroid drugs for less than 3 months. For both TCR sequencing and RNA sequencing, RNA was extracted from PBMCs using TRIzol. The diagnosis of Graves' disease was made according to American Thyroid Association guidelines. Patients were recruited from an endocrinology department in Xi'an, China. Each patient gave approximately 9 milliliters of peripheral blood, collected in an EDTA anticoagulant tube. Ficoll Paque Plus density gradient separation was used to isolate PBMCs, and no further T cell sorting was performed. An Agilent 2100 Bioanalyzer and agarose gel were used to assess RNA quality, and a NanoDrop 2000 was used to measure RNA concentration.

The sample comes from a study of regulatory T cells in long-lasting Graves disease (dated by TCRdb to the early 2020s). As for the study more broadly: Patients with newly diagnosed Graves' disease had been on antithyroid drugs for under 3 months. Patients with persistent Graves' disease were compared with patients with newly diagnosed Graves' disease using TCR sequencing and RNA sequencing of peripheral blood. The study took place in China and was registered as a clinical trial. A total of 35 or so samples were covered by TCR sequencing, comprising approximately 13 persistent and about 20 newly diagnosed Graves' disease patients. The investigation overall reported the following: Persistent Graves' disease patients showed lower TCR Shannon entropy and fewer highly expanded clones than newly diagnosed patients, suggesting clonal expansion. A larger number of public clonotypes was shared among persistent patients (fewer than 3,000) than among newly diagnosed patients (more than 850). Only the TCR beta chain was sequenced and analyzed. TRBV28, TRBJ1-2 and TRBJ2-5 were preferentially used in persistent disease, while TRBV20-1 and TRBJ2-1 were favored in newly diagnosed disease. The authors noted that the small sample size was a limitation that may lower accuracy. Because the primary lesion, thyroid tissue, could not be accessed, the study looked at peripheral blood alone.

Libraries were made using multiplex PCR. TCRdb lists the instrument as Illumina HiSeq 4000. To build TCR beta libraries, CDR3 regions were amplified by Arm-PCR using iRepertoire HTBI primers. Before sequencing, the PCR products underwent gel purification. Turning to the authors' computational methods: Gene usage analysis of CDR3 amino acid clonotypes relied on the roughly 67 TRBV and 13 to 15 TRBJ segments identified across samples. COPE and FqMerger were used to merge the filtered high-quality paired reads into contigs. BLAST was used to align contigs to IMGT TRBV, TRBD and TRBJ reference genes, and CDR3 was defined according to IMGT. Clonotypes above 0.1% frequency were classified as highly expanded clones. Shannon entropy served as the measure of repertoire diversity, while the Gini coefficient captured V-J evenness. Clonotypes shared by more than one individual were considered public. TCRdb ran its own pipeline on the public reads, namely fastp trimming at Q25 and MiXCR clone calling, and kept in-frame beta chains. Rows are unified per CDR3 protein, each entry keeping the most common DNA and genes. Clone size and V and J calls follow TCRdb, not the original study. The sample includes 400,000 to 650,000 distinct CDR3 sequences, with roughly 16% observed a single time. 20% to 25% of the sample is taken by the ten largest.

These data were also filed under a second study, of T cells in Graves' hyperthyroidism and ophthalmopathy. The second study reports: A patient counted as having stable Graves' hyperthyroidism if no progression to ophthalmopathy occurred over 18 months of follow-up. The hyperthyroidism patients were between 18 and 65 years old and newly diagnosed, with a disease duration of less than 2 months. Any patient with an uncontrolled infection, another autoimmune disease, pregnancy or lactation was excluded. Clinical symptoms, serum thyroxine and TRAb, thyroid ultrasound, and orbital computed tomography formed the basis for the diagnoses. For the first round of RT-PCR on the TCR CDR3, the HTBI primer set was used together with the Qiagen OneStep RT-PCR kit. Most expanded thyroid clonotypes (frequency above 0.001) were also detected in blood, a finding suggesting that blood repertoires may reflect thyroid immune responses. Ophthalmopathy was separated from stable hyperthyroidism by a 13 V-J signature model, with approximately 86% sensitivity and 81% to 83% specificity obtained in cross-validation and 80%/75% obtained in testing. In validation, the model predicted progression to ophthalmopathy with approximately 71% sensitivity and around 72% specificity, a median of approximately 6.5 months before onset. To identify distinguishing TCR V-J signatures, a discovery cohort of 90 to 100 patients was used, comprising 43 with Graves' ophthalmopathy and approximately 57 with stable Graves' hyperthyroidism. Prospective prediction of ophthalmopathy was tested in an independent validation cohort consisting of some 18 hyperthyroidism patients and 15 or so patients who later progressed to ophthalmopathy. The 100 or so discovery patients were randomly split 7:3 into training and test sets. In addition, the study compared T-cell repertoires in thyroid tissue and in blood from about six Graves' hyperthyroidism patients. Once sampling was done, hyperthyroidism patients were given methimazole at a starting dose of 30 mg daily, whereas ophthalmopathy patients were given high-dose intravenous methylprednisolone. Libraries were constructed in a second round of multiplex PCR, after which size selection and purification were carried out. Sequencing of the libraries was done on an Illumina HiSeq2000 using paired-end 100 bp reads. SOAPnuke was used to process the raw data, throwing out any read that contained adapters or uncalled bases, had a mean Phred below 15, or lacked an exact constant-primer or identifier match. COPE v1.2.5 was used to merge the high-quality paired reads, and each unique nucleotide sequence was defined as a clonotype. Clonotypes were aligned to IMGT TRBV, TRBD and TRBJ reference segments using MiTCR v1.1. Analysis was restricted to V-J combinations with a frequency above 0.0001, which covered 99.2% of repertoires. A TCS score was defined as the ratio of F50 (clonal expansion) to E x V (chaos), with BLOSUM62-based TCRdist applied between CDR3 peptides within each V-J. Welch's t-statistics and random forest reduced approximately 520 V-J features to roughly 13, which were used in a naive Bayes classifier (R e1071). Sample size was not statistically predetermined, and blinding of investigators to group allocation was not performed. TCR Vbeta CDR3 sequencing of 120 to 150 peripheral blood samples (43 ophthalmopathy, about 74 hyperthyroidism and roughly 17 progressor patients) is reported in the paper.

The material was peripheral blood mononuclear cells (PBMCs), obtained at new diagnosis, from a patient treated with antithyroid drugs. Recombination connected TRBV5-5 to TRBJ2-7, and possibly TRBD2, on 6 matching bases. The receptor comes from a woman aged 35 to 59 with Graves disease. Donor details come from another sample of the same person, matched by shared clones. For the CDR3, the sequence is CASSFGGANEQYF. In nucleotide form, the sequence is TGTGCCAGCAGCTTCGGAGGGGCTAACGAGCAGTACTTC.